This paragraph reports one T cell receptor beta chain. These data come from a study of blood T cell repertoires in COVID-19. The CDR3 runs to 13 residues. The V and J ends lost 10 bases and 7 bases respectively, with 20 bases between them. Germline CDR1 ENHRY, CDR2 SYGVKD. In the original workflow: It was from reference gene primer amplification that nucleated cell counts were estimated. Assay: immunoSEQ multiplex PCR; the TCRdb copy retains only in-frame clones and omits some. For V, J and clone size, that table is used; D and trimming come from the DNA. This sample carries roughly 70,000 clones, about four fifths of them seen once, and the ten largest clones take about 18%.

Material for sequencing was peripheral blood. V usage is TRBV10-3 and J usage is TRBJ2-7; possible D gene TRBD2, 6 bases. This TCR came from an older man who had recovered from COVID-19. For the CDR3, the DNA is TGTGCCACAACCCGGGACTCTCTTGGAGAGCAGTACTTC. Its translation: CATTRDSLGEQYF.